This T cell receptor (beta chain) was recorded in a study of CD8+ T cells in alopecia areata. Whole-study context: Among treated patients, oral tofacitinib was administered at 5 to 10 mg twice daily. The tofacitinib course ran for 6 to 18 months and was followed by 6 months off drug. General study results and limits: Shared TCR sequences were less clear between patients than in mice, possibly partly from HLA diversity.

This clone was detected only a few times. Its antigen is still unknown. Following RNA extraction, reverse transcription yielded cDNA that acted as the sequencing template. Measured with immunoSEQ multiplex PCR; TCRdb has only the in-frame clones, and not every one. This sample has some 110,000 clones, with 35% to 40% found just once. Lesional scalp tissue (obtained by punch biopsy) and peripheral blood were collected from alopecia areata patients. Trimming removed 5 bases from V and 6 bases from J, with 17 bases in between. Germline CDR1 LNHDA, CDR2 SQIVND (reference sequence). This CDR3 has 14 residues.

This rearrangement joins TRBV19 to TRBJ2-7; no clear D gene. The source of this sequence is a human donor with alopecia areata. Sequenced input: CD4+ T cells sorted from blood. The CDR3 loop is CASSGWTVVGEQYF. In DNA form, the CDR3 reads TGTGCCAGTAGTGGCTGGACGGTCGTCGGCGAGCAGTACTTC.